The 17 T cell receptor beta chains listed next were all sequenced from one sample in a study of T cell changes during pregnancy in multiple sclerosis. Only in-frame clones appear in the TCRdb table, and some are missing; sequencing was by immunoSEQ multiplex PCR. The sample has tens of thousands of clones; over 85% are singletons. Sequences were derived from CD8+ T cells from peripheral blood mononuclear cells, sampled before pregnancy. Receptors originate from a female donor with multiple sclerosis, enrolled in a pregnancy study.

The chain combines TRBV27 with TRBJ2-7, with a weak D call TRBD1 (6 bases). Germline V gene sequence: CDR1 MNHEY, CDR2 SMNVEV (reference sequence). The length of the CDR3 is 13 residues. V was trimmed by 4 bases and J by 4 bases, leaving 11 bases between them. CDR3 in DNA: TGTGCCAGCAGTTATAAAGGGGGATACGAGCAGTACTTC. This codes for CASSYKGGYEQYF.

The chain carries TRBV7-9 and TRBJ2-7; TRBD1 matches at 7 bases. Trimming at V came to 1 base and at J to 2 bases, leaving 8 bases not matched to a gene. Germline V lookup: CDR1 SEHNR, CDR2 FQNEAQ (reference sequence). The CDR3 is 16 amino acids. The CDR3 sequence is CASSLVLGDRAYEQYF. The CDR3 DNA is TGTGCCAGCAGCTTAGTCCTCGGGGACAGAGCCTACGAGCAGTACTTC.

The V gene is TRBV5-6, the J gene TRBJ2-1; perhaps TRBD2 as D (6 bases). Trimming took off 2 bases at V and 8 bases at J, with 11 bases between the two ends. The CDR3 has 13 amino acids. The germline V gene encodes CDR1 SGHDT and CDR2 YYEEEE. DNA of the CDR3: TGTGCCAGCAGCTTCGGGACTCCGGATGAGCAGTTCTTC. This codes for CASSFGTPDEQFF.

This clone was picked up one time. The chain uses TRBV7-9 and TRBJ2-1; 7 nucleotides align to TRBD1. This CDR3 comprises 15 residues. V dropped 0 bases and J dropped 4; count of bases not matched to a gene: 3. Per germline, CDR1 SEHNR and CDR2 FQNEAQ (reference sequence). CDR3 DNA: TGTGCCAGCAGCTTAGCCGACAGGGTATACAATGAGCAGTTCTTC. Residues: CASSLADRVYNEQFF.

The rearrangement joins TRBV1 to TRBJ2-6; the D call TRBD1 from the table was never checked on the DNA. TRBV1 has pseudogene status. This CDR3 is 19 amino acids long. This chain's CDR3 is CTSSQDNGTGPSGANVLTF. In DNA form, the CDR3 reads TGCACCAGCAGCCAAGATAATGGGACAGGCCCCTCTGGGGCCAACGTCCTGACTTTC.

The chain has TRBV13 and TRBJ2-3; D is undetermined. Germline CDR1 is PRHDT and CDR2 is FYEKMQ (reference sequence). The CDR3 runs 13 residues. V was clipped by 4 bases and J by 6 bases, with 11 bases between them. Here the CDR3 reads CASSSPVADTQYF. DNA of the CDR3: TGTGCCAGCAGCTCCCCGGTAGCCGATACGCAGTATTTT.

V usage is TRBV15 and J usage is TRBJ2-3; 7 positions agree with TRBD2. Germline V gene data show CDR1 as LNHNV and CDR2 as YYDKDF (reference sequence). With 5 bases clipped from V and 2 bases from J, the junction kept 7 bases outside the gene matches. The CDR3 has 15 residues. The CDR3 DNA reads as TGTGCCACCAGCCTCGGGCGGGGGAACACAGATACGCAGTATTTT. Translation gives CATSLGRGNTDTQYF.

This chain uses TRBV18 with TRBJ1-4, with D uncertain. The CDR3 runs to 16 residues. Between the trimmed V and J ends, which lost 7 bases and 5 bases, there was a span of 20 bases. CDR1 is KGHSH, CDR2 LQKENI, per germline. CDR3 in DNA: TGTGCCAGCTTGCAGGCCGCGCCCGATGGAAATGAAAAACTGTTTTTT. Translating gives CASLQAAPDGNEKLFF.

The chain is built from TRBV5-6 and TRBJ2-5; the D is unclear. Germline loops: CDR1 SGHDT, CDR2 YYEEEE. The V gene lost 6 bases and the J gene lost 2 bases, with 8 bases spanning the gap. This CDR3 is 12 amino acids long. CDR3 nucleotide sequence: TGTGCCAGCAACACCGCTCAAGAGACCCAGTACTTC. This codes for CASNTAQETQYF. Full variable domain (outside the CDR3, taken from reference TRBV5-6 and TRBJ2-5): DAGVTQSPTHLIKTRGQQVTLRCSPKSGHDTVSWYQQALGQGPQFIFQYYEEEERQRGNFPDRFSGHQFPNYSSELNVNALLLGDSALYLCASNTAQETQYFGPGTRLLVL.

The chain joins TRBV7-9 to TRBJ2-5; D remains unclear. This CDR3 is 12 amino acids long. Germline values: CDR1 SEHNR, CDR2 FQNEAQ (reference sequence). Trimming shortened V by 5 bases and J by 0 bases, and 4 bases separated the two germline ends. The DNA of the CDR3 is TGTGCCAGCAGCAGCTACCAAGAGACCCAGTACTTC. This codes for CASSSYQETQYF. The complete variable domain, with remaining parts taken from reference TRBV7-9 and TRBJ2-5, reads DTGVSQNPRHKITKRGQNVTFRCDPISEHNRLYWYRQTLGQGPEFLTYFQNEAQLEKSRLLSDRFSAERPKGSFSTLEIQRTEQGDSAMYLCASSSYQETQYFGPGTRLLVL.

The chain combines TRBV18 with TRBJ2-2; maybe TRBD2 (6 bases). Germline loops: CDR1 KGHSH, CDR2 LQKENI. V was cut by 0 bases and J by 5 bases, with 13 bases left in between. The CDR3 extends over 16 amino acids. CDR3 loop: CASSPPGTWETGELFF. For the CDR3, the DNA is TGTGCCAGCTCACCACCAGGGACTTGGGAGACCGGGGAGCTGTTTTTT.

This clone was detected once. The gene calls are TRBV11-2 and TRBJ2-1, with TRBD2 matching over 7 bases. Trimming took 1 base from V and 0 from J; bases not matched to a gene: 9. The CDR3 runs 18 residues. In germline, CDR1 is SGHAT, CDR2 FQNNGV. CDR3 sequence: CASSLAGWEGSSYNEQFF. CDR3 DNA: TGTGCCAGCAGCTTAGCGGGATGGGAGGGGAGCTCCTACAATGAGCAGTTCTTC.

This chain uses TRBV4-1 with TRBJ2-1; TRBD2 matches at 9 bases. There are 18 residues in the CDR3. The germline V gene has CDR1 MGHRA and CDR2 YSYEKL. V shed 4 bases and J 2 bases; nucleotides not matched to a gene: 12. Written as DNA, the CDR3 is TGCGCCAGCAGCCCTGGGGGTTCAGCGGGGGGTACCTACAATGAGCAGTTCTTC. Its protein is CASSPGGSAGGTYNEQFF.

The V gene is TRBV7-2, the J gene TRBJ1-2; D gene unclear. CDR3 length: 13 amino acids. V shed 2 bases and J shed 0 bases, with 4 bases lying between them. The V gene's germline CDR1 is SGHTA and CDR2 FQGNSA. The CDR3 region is CASSLQANYGYTF. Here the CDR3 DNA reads TGTGCCAGCAGCTTACAGGCTAACTATGGCTACACCTTC. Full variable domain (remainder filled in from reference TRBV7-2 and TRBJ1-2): GAGVSQSPSNKVTEKGKDVELRCDPISGHTALYWYRQSLGQGLEFLIYFQGNSAPDKSGLPSDRFSAERTGGSVSTLTIQRTQQEDSAVYLCASSLQANYGYTFGSGTRLTVV.

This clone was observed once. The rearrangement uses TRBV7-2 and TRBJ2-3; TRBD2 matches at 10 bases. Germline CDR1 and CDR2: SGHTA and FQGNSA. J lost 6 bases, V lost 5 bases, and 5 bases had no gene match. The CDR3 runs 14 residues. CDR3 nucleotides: TGTGCCAGCAGCCCAGCGGGGGGGCCGGATACGCAGTATTTT. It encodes CASSPAGGPDTQYF.

The DNA for the CDR3 is TGTGCCAGCAGCTTGGAAATTTCTAGCCGGGAGACCCAGTACTTC. Its translation is CASSLEISSRETQYF. The chain joins TRBV5-4 to TRBJ2-5; D is perhaps TRBD2 (5 bases). Trimming shortened V by 0 bases and J by 5 bases, and 14 bases separated the two germline ends. The CDR3 is 15 amino acids. Germline V CDR1 and CDR2: SGHNT, YYREEE (reference sequence).

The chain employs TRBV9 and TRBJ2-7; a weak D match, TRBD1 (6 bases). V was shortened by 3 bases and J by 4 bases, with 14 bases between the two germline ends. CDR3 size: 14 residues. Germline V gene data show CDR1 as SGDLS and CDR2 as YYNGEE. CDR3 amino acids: CASSATGLGYEQYF. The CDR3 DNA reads TGTGCCAGCAGCGCGACAGGACTCGGATACGAGCAGTACTTC.